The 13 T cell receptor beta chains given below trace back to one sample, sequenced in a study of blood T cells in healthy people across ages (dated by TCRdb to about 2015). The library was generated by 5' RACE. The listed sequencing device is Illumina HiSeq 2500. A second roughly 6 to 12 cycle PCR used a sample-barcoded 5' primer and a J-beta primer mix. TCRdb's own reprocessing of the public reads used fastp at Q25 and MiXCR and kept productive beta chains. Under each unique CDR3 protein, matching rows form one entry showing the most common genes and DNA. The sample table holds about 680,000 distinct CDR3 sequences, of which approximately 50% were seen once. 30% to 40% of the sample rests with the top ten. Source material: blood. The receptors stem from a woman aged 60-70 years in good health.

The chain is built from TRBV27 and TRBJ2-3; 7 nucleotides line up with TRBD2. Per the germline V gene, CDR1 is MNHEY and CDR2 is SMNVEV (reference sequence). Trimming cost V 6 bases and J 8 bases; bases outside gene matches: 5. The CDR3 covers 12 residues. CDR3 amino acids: CASRGGATTQYF. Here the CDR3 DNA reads TGTGCCAGCAGGGGAGGGGCGACTACGCAGTATTTT.

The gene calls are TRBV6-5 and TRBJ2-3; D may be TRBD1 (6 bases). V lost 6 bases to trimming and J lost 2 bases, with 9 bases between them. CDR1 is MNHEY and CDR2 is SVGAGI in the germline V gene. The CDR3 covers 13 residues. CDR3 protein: CASRRQDTDTQYF. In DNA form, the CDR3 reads TGTGCCAGCAGACGACAGGACACAGATACGCAGTATTTT.

CDR3 nucleotide sequence: TGCGCCAGCCGCCTCCCAGGGGGGCCCCTCTCAGAGTTCTTC. Translation gives CASRLPGGPLSEFF. The rearrangement joins TRBV5-1 to TRBJ2-1; D is perhaps TRBD1 (7 bases). The CDR3 contains 14 residues. V lost 7 bases and J 14 bases, leaving 25 bases between the germline ends. CDR1 and CDR2 (germline): SGHRS, YFSETQ.

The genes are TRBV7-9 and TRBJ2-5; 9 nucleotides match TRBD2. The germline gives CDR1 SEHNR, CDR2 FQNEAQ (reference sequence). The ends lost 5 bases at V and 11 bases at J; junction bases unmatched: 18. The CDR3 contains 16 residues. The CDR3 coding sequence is TGTGCCAGCAGCCCAGCGAAGGCTAGCGGGATGTATGAGCAGTACTTC. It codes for CASSPAKASGMYEQYF.

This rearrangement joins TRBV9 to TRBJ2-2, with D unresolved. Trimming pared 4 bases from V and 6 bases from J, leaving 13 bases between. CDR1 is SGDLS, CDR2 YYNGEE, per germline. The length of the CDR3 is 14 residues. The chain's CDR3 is CASSRRQLSGELFF. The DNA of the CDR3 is TGTGCCAGCAGCCGTCGTCAGCTCTCCGGGGAGCTGTTTTTT.

The CDR3 spells CASSRDLNGYTF. The CDR3 region has the DNA TGTGCCAGCAGCCGGGACCTCAATGGCTACACCTTC. This chain joins TRBV7-8 and TRBJ1-2; TRBD1 might be the D (5 bases). V dropped 5 bases and J dropped 6 bases, with 10 bases sitting between them. The CDR3 consists of 12 residues. Germline loops: CDR1 SGHVS, CDR2 FQNEAQ.

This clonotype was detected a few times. The CDR3 DNA is TGTGCCAGCAGCTTAGTCGAAAACATTCAGTACTTC. Its translation: CASSLVENIQYF. This chain joins TRBV7-2 and TRBJ2-4; unclear D gene. Trimming pared 1 base from V and 5 bases from J, leaving 3 bases between. Germline V gives CDR1 SGHTA, CDR2 FQGNSA. This CDR3 spans 12 amino acids.

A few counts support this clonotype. CDR3 DNA sequence: TGTGCCAGCAGCGCCGACAGTCGGGCTAACTATGGCTACACCTTC. Residues: CASSADSRANYGYTF. The chain carries TRBV7-8 and TRBJ1-2; TRBD1 is a possible D gene (5 bases). Germline values: CDR1 SGHVS, CDR2 FQNEAQ. V was cut by 5 bases and J by 0 bases, with 13 bases left in between. CDR3 size: 15 residues. The complete variable domain, with remaining parts taken from reference TRBV7-8 and TRBJ1-2, reads GAGVSQSPRYKVAKRGQDVALRCDPISGHVSLFWYQQALGQGPEFLTYFQNEAQLDKSGLPSDRFFAERPEGSVSTLKIQRTQQEDSAVYLCASSADSRANYGYTFGSGTRLTVV.

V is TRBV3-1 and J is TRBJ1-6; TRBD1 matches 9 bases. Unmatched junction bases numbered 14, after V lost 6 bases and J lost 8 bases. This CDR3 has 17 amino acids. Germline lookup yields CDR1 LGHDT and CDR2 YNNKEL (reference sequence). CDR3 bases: TGTGCCAGCAGGAAAGGCGGCGGACAGGGGAGGGATTCACCCCTCCACTTT. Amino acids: CASRKGGGQGRDSPLHF.

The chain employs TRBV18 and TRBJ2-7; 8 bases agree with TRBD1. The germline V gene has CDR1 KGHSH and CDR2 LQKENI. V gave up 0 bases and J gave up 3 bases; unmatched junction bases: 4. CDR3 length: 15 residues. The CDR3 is CASSPPRTGIYEQYF. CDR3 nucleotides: TGTGCCAGCTCACCACCCCGGACAGGGATCTACGAGCAGTACTTC. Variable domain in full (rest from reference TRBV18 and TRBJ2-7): NAGVMQNPRHLVRRRGQEARLRCSPMKGHSHVYWYRQLPEEGLKFMVYLQKENIIDESGMPKERFSAEFPKEGPSILRIQQVVRGDSAAYFCASSPPRTGIYEQYFGPGTRLTVT.

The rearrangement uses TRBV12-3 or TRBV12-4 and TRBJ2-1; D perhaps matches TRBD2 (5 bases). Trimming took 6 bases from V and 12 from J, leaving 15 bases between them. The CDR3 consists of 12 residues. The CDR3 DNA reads TGTGCCAGCAGCCCTTACGGAGGCGCGCAGTTCTTC. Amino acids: CASSPYGGAQFF.

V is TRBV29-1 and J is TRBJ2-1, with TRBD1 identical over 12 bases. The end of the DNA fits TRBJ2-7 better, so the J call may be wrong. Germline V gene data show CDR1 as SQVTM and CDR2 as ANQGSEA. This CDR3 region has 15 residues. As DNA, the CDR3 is TGCAGCGTTGTGGGACAGGGGGCCTCCTACAATGAGCAGTACTTC. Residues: CSVVGQGASYNEQYF.

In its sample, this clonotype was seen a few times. In DNA, the CDR3 is TGTGCCAGCAGCCAAGAGGGGGCCGGCAATCAGCCCCAGCATTTT. This translates into CASSQEGAGNQPQHF. The chain links TRBV4-2 to TRBJ1-5, with D possibly TRBD1 on 6 matching bases. Germline CDR1 reads LGHNA; CDR2 reads YNFKEQ. Trimming left V 0 bases short and J 2 bases short, with 8 bases between. The CDR3 totals 15 residues.